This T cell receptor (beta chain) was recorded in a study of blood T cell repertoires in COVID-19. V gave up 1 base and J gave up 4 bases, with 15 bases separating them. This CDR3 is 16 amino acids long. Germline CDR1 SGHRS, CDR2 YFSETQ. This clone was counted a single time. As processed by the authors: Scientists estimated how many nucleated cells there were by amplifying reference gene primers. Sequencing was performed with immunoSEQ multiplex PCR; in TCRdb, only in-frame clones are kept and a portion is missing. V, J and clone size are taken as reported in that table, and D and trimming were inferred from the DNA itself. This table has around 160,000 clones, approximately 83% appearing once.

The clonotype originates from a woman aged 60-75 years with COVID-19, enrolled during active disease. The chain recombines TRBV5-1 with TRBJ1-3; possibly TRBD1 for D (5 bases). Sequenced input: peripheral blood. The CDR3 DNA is TGCGCCAGCAGCTTGACGGCCCAGGGTTCCGGAAACACCATATATTTT. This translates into CASSLTAQGSGNTIYF.